This section outlines one TCR beta chain sequence together with its context. These data are taken from a study of T cell repertoires in cytomegalovirus infection. This CDR3 has 15 amino acids. Per the germline V gene, CDR1 is MNHEY and CDR2 is SMNVEV (reference sequence). V lost 5 bases to trimming and J lost 3 bases, with 16 bases between them. TCRdb re-analysed the reads in MiXCR, keeping a single row per CDR3 protein. This table has roughly 640,000 distinct CDR3 sequences, 24% appearing once. The chain employs TRBV27 and TRBJ1-1; D unclear. The sample was CD8+ T cells from PBMCs. The receptor was isolated from a human donor in good health (CMV status not recorded). Some clones in this sample may be carry-over from other donors' samples. The CDR3 DNA follows: TGTGCCAGCAGTCCGGGCCCCGGCTATTACACTGAAGCTTTCTTT. Translated: CASSPGPGYYTEAFF.